The present T cell receptor beta chain was sequenced within a study of cytomegalovirus exposure and HLA in healthy donors. Study-level information: Roughly 179 million T cells yielded some 100 million unique TCR beta sequences, as an earlier analysis found.

Study results and caveats: The presence/absence work took it that sequencing depth was about the same across donors. With further analysis later on, most CMV-associated TCR beta chains appeared HLA-restricted. Accurate prediction of HLA-A and HLA-B alleles (for most subjects) was reportedly achieved from TCR beta sequences.

The PCR made use of 60 Vbeta and 13 Jbeta primers. Assay used: immunoSEQ multiplex PCR; TCRdb lists only in-frame clones, some missing. The sample lists about 73,000 clones; 65% to 85% were seen once. About this clone: Its antigen is still unknown. One end of the junction fails to match germline, which may point to a read error.

The germline V gene encodes CDR1 SEHNR and CDR2 FQNEAQ (reference sequence). CDR3 length: 16 residues. The sample was PBMCs. The source of this sequence is a man between 70 and 80 years old in good health and CMV-seronegative. V gene TRBV7-9 combines with J gene TRBJ2-1; TRBD2 might be the D (5 bases). The CDR3 here is CSSSLSGRSSYNEQFF. In nucleotides, the CDR3 is TGTTCCAGCAGCTTATCGGGAAGGAGCTCCTACAATGAGCAGTTCTTC.